This TCR beta chain was identified in a study of T cells in women clearing cervical HPV infection (dated by TCRdb to the late 2010s). Study-level background: The cases were about 25 women with histologically confirmed HPV16-related CIN3 or worse, and 2 of these cases were invasive cancers. The controls were around 26 women whose single incident HPV16 infection cleared within 12 months with no development of precancer or cancer. Blood from cases was drawn at the visit where the lesion was first identified, while blood from controls was drawn once the infection was no longer detected. For cases, the median interval between lesion detection and blood sampling was more than 130 days, with an interquartile range of about 85 to 210 days. Because only a few women had HLA typing data, the possibility that HLA type acted as a confounder could not be ruled out. Nested within Costa Rica's Guanacaste HPV Natural History Study, an exploratory proof-of-principle case-control study compared TCR repertoires across cervical HPV16 outcomes. Cases and controls were matched on year of sample collection and on age within five years. Cases had a median age of about 34 years and controls had a median age of approximately 38, with no significant differences in baseline characteristics. The parent cohort enrolled about 9,900 women aged 18 or older in Guanacaste, Costa Rica, in 1993 to 1994 and followed the women for around seven years. As quality controls, five blinded duplicates were added to each group, bringing the total to roughly 60 samples made up of around 50 participants and some 10 replicates.

CDR1 and CDR2 are read off the germline V gene as SGHVS and FQNEAQ. From its cysteine to its phenylalanine, the CDR3 spans 14 amino acids. Sequencing covers 33 bases of the CDR3, shown here with the frame starting at base 1. V is pared back by 4 bases and J by 3 bases, with 10 bases lying between the germline termini. Here is what the overall study found, with its caveats: Across sequencing depths, CIN3+ cases showed significantly higher TCR repertoire richness than controls, but evenness did not differ between the groups. Cases had lower TRBV6-7 relative abundance than controls (about 0.1% versus 0.15%; Bonferroni P = 0.0008). Because the number of T cells per sample was unknown, the richness differences could reflect varying T-cell content rather than repertoire biology. Because of the cross-sectional design, the study could not determine whether the associations came before infection or resulted from infection, and neither effector/memory subsets nor HPV-specific T cells were isolated. Cases were distinguished from controls with an estimated AUC of 0.65 to 0.85 by random forest classifiers combining richness and V gene abundances.

Every participant had a single incident cervical HPV16 infection, and prevalent HPV16 infections were excluded. Cervical HPV DNA was detected with MY09/MY11 PCR, and genotyping was done by dot-blot hybridization. Around 15 mL of heparinized blood were centrifuged, and the buffy coat was split into aliquots, frozen at -30 degrees C, and then kept at -80 degrees C. QIAGEN kits were used to extract genomic DNA from buffy coat specimens. With respect to this clone: Its cognate antigen has yet to be identified. The CDR3 goes on 3 residues after the read ends, and that part is filled in from the germline J gene.

The immunoSEQ assay used multiplex PCR to amplify TCR beta CDR3 regions from an average of around 1,200 ng of genomic DNA per sample. Primer bias was corrected in the assay by using a complete synthetic TCR repertoire to establish an amplification baseline. The amplicons were sequenced using the Illumina platform. The study's processing was this. Sequence errors were corrected by clustering with frequency ratios and a modified nearest-neighbor algorithm, and the sequences were then analyzed in the immunoSEQ Analyzer using IMGT gene definitions. At each rarefaction depth, TCR richness and evenness were averaged across 20 rarefaction repeats, and any sample with fewer sequences than the depth was left out. Wilcoxon rank sum tests with FDR correction were used to compare relative abundances of V, D and J genes between the groups. In the blinded duplicates, the intraclass correlation was around 96% for TCR richness and averaged around 78% across roughly 70 gene segments. Here the immuneACCESS table is served through TCRdb, limited to in-frame sequences with V and J called. Missing clones are a known gap in these copies; in checked studies unresolved V genes cover under half, and the rest lacks a known reason. V, J and clone size reflect that table, while D and trimming were determined from the DNA. The table held for this sample gives 25,000 to 35,000 clones. The leading ten clones occupy under 5% of the sample.

The sequenced sample consisted of blood buffy coat. The chain is made from TRBV7-8 and TRBJ1-5; TRBD1 is a weak D gene call, 6 bases matching. The clonotype comes from a woman between 18 and 75 years old with a cervical HPV16 infection that either progressed to CIN3+ or cleared (not recorded which). The CDR3 DNA, read in part, is TGTGCCAGCAGCTCCCGACAGGACAATCAGCCC. This gives the protein CASSSRQDNQP. The whole CDR3 sequence reads CASSSRQDNQPQHF.